This T cell receptor (beta chain) was sequenced during a study of blood T cell repertoires in COVID-19. Cohorts were assigned according to the clinical history that participants reported. After removal of 6 bases from V and 12 bases from J, the junction contained 14 bases not matched to a gene. The CDR3 loop spans 14 amino acids. In germline, CDR1 is LNHDA, CDR2 SQIVND (reference sequence). Libraries were prepared by immunoSEQ multiplex PCR; TCRdb keeps only in-frame clonotypes and omits some of them. The sample holds about 320,000 clones; about 85% are singletons and the top ten take approximately 1.9%.

Sequences were obtained from PBMCs or T cells enriched from blood (not recorded which). V is TRBV19 and J is TRBJ2-7; 10 nucleotides line up with TRBD1. The TCR comes from a woman between 25 and 40 years old who had been exposed to COVID-19. The CDR3 DNA is TGTGCCAGTAGCCCTAACCCGACAGGGGGCTTTCCGTACTTC. Translation: CASSPNPTGGFPYF.